This T cell receptor (beta chain) came from a study of blood T cell repertoires in COVID-19. This clone was seen once. CDR1 MDHEN and CDR2 SYDVKM come from the germline V gene. V dropped 6 bases and J dropped 6; count of bases not matched to a gene: 10. This CDR3 contains 14 residues. Method: immunoSEQ multiplex PCR; TCRdb's copy keeps in-frame clones and lacks some. The table shows approximately 8,000 clones, with about 70% occurring only once. Source material: peripheral blood. The gene calls are TRBV28 and TRBJ1-1, with 7 bases fitting TRBD1. The TCR was taken from a human donor in a cohort sampled during active COVID-19. DNA for the CDR3: TGTGCCAGCAGAACGTCGACAGGGCCCTCTGAAGCTTTCTTT. Translated: CASRTSTGPSEAFF.